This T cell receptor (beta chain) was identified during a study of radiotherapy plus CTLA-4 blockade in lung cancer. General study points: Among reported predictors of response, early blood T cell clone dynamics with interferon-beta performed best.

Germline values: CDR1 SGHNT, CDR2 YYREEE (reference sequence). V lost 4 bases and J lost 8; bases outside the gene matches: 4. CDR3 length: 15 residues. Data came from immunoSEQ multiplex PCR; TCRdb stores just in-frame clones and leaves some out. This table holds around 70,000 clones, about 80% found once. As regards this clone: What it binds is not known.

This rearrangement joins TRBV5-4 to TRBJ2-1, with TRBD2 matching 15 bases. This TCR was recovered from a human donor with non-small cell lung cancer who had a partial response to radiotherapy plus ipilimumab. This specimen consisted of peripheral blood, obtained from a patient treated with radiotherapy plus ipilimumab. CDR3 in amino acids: CASSPGLAGGDEQFF. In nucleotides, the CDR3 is TGTGCCAGCAGCCCGGGACTAGCGGGGGGAGATGAGCAGTTCTTC.